This T cell receptor beta chain was retrieved from a study of human T cells and chemical hapten exposure. Study findings and constraints: It was expanded TCRs that formed significantly more large CDR3 similarity clusters than controls did.

This CDR3 has 14 residues. V gave up 5 bases and J gave up 2 bases, with 14 bases separating them. Germline CDR1 is SGHNT and CDR2 is YYREEE (reference sequence). TCRdb fed the RACE reads into MiXCR, producing one record per CDR3 protein. Among under 45,000 distinct CDR3 sequences listed, 10% were seen once. This clonotype was seen ten or more times. Antigen specificity is unknown. The time point was: pre-sensitization, week 0. Treatment specified: therapeutic diphenylcyclopropenone sensitization with weekly scalp DPC. Unfractionated whole blood yielded the extracted total RNA. The sequencing used whole blood, collected in connection with sensitization to the hapten diphenylcyclopropenone (DPC). This clonotype was obtained from a man over 45 with alopecia areata. Some clones in this sample may be carry-over from other donors' samples. V is TRBV5-4 and J is TRBJ2-7; no reliable D call. The CDR3 bases are TGTGCCAGCAGGCCCCCGGACGGACCCTACGAGCAGTACTTC. Translated: CASRPPDGPYEQYF. The full variable domain, in which reference TRBV5-4 and TRBJ2-7 provide the parts outside the CDR3, is ETGVTQSPTHLIKTRGQQVTLRCSSQSGHNTVSWYQQALGQGPQFIFQYYREEENGRGNFPPRFSGLQFPNYSSELNVNALELDDSALYLCASRPPDGPYEQYFGPGTRLTVT.